A single sample gave rise to the 21 T cell receptor beta chains below, sequenced in a study of cytomegalovirus exposure and HLA in healthy donors. This PCR relied on a set of 60 Vbeta primers and 13 Jbeta primers. Using immunoSEQ multiplex PCR, the repertoire was profiled, and TCRdb retains in-frame clones only, with some absent. The data hold around 100,000 clones, with approximately 80% observed a single time. Sequenced: PBMCs. Source of these receptors: a young woman in good health and CMV-seronegative.

The V and J genes are TRBV5-4 and TRBJ1-2; D not certain. V shed 2 bases and J shed 5 bases, with 10 bases lying between them. CDR1 is SGHNT, CDR2 YYREEE, per germline (reference sequence). CDR3 length: 13 residues. The DNA of the CDR3 is TGTGCCAGCAGCTTAAAGGAGACTTATGGCTACACCTTC. Residues: CASSLKETYGYTF.

The chain couples TRBV6-5 to TRBJ1-2; 8 nucleotides match TRBD1. This CDR3 comprises 12 residues. J lost 4 bases, V lost 5 bases, and 0 bases had no gene match. The V gene's germline CDR1 is MNHEY and CDR2 SVGAGI. CDR3 sequence: CASSGQGYGYTF. CDR3 coding DNA: TGTGCCAGCAGTGGACAGGGCTATGGCTACACCTTC.

The chain uses TRBV4-3 and TRBJ2-2, with 9 nucleotides matching TRBD1. In germline, CDR1 is LGHNA, CDR2 YSLEER. Trimming took 4 bases from V and 5 from J; bases not matched to a gene: 2. This CDR3 is 14 amino acids long. The CDR3 nucleotides read TGCGCCAGCAGCCGAGACAGGGGGACCGGGGAGCTGTTTTTT. Its protein is CASSRDRGTGELFF.

The chain joins TRBV7-9 to TRBJ2-7; 7 positions match TRBD1. Germline values: CDR1 SEHNR, CDR2 FQNEAQ (reference sequence). Trimming cost V 2 bases and J 7 bases; bases outside gene matches: 5. The length of the CDR3 is 13 residues. The CDR3 DNA sequence: TGTGCCAGCAGCTTAACAGGGGTGGGGGAGCAGTACTTC. It yields the protein CASSLTGVGEQYF.

The CDR3 DNA sequence: TGTGCCAGCAGTGTTGGGGGCAAATCCTACGAGCAGTACGTC. Translating gives CASSVGGKSYEQYV. The rearrangement links TRBV6-1 to TRBJ2-7; the D gene is possibly TRBD1 (6 bases). Per germline, CDR1 MNHNS and CDR2 SASEGT. The CDR3 extends over 14 amino acids. Trimming left V 4 bases short and J 1 base short, with 11 bases between.

Here the CDR3 DNA reads TGCAGCGCTAACCGACAGGGGGCAGATACGCAGTATTTT. This sequence encodes CSANRQGADTQYF. V is TRBV29-1 and J is TRBJ2-3; TRBD1 agrees at 9 bases. Germline V gene data show CDR1 as SQVTM and CDR2 as ANQGSEA. The CDR3 runs 13 residues. J gave up 4 bases and V 7 bases, and 6 bases lay outside the gene matches.

The rearrangement uses TRBV28 and TRBJ1-2; D is uncertain. Per germline, CDR1 MDHEN and CDR2 SYDVKM. The CDR3 is 12 residues long. V was trimmed by 3 bases and J by 5 bases, leaving 7 bases between them. The CDR3 coding sequence is TGTGCCAGCAGTTTTTCCCCGTATGGCTACACCTTC. The encoded protein is CASSFSPYGYTF.

The genes are TRBV25-1 and TRBJ2-5, with D perhaps matching TRBD2 (6 bases). The CDR3 has 15 amino acids. CDR1 and CDR2 (germline): MGHDK, SYGVNS. The ends were cut back, 2 bases at V and 4 bases at J, with 14 bases in the middle. The CDR3 loop reads CASSEGGTKRETQYF. In DNA, the CDR3 is TGTGCCAGCAGTGAAGGCGGGACCAAGAGAGAGACCCAGTACTTC. The entire variable domain, with the rest obtained from reference TRBV25-1 and TRBJ2-5, is as follows: EADIYQTPRYLVIGTGKKITLECSQTMGHDKMYWYQQDPGMELHLIHYSYGVNSTEKGDLSSESTVSRIRTEHFPLTLESARPSHTSQYLCASSEGGTKRETQYFGPGTRLLVL.

This chain joins TRBV27 and TRBJ1-1; 8 positions agree with TRBD1. The germline V gene has CDR1 MNHEY and CDR2 SMNVEV (reference sequence). The CDR3 is made up of 16 amino acids. V shed 2 bases and J 1 base; nucleotides not matched to a gene: 6. Written as DNA, the CDR3 is TGTGCCAGCAGTTTAGGGACAGGTTTGTCGAACACTGAAGCTTTCTTT. Translating it yields CASSLGTGLSNTEAFF.

This sequence joins TRBV27 and TRBJ2-3, with 12 bases matching TRBD2. J gave up 4 bases and V 2 bases, and 10 bases lay outside the gene matches. Germline lookup yields CDR1 MNHEY and CDR2 SMNVEV (reference sequence). CDR3 length: 18 amino acids. The chain's CDR3 is CASSLRPPASGGADTQYF. CDR3 nucleotides: TGTGCCAGCAGTTTAAGACCCCCCGCTAGCGGGGGGGCAGATACGCAGTATTTT.

The V and J genes are TRBV10-3 and TRBJ1-1; 8 bases are shared with TRBD1. The CDR3 totals 16 residues. CDR1 is ENHRY, CDR2 SYGVKD, per germline. V shed 10 bases and J 4 bases; nucleotides not matched to a gene: 17. CDR3 bases: TGTGCCACCGCTAAAAACCCGACAGGGGAGGGCACTGAAGCTTTCTTT. Protein product: CATAKNPTGEGTEAFF.

This chain links TRBV28 with TRBJ1-4, with TRBD1 matching 9 bases. There are 17 residues in the CDR3. The V and J ends lost 6 bases and 10 bases, in that order; junction bases with no gene match: 18. Germline-derived CDR1 and CDR2 are MDHEN and SYDVKM. The CDR3 DNA follows: TGTGCCAGCAGGCGGGGACAGGGCAACGCTGGGCTAGGAAAACTGTTTTTT. Translation gives CASRRGQGNAGLGKLFF. The full variable domain, with the rest looked up from reference TRBV28 and TRBJ1-4, is DVKVTQSSRYLVKRTGEKVFLECVQDMDHENMFWYRQDPGLGLRLIYFSYDVKMKEKGDIPEGYSVSREKKERFSLILESASTNQTSMYLCASRRGQGNAGLGKLFFGSGTQLSVL.

The rearrangement joins TRBV13 to TRBJ2-6; D perhaps matches TRBD2 (5 bases). Germline values: CDR1 PRHDT, CDR2 FYEKMQ (reference sequence). The CDR3 totals 13 residues. V was shortened by 8 bases and J by 2 bases, with 7 bases between the two germline ends. The chain's CDR3 is CASRRTGANVLTF. DNA for the CDR3: TGTGCCAGCCGGAGGACTGGGGCCAACGTCCTGACTTTC.

This sequence joins TRBV19 and TRBJ2-3, with D perhaps matching TRBD1 (6 bases). The V gene's germline CDR1 is LNHDA and CDR2 SQIVND (reference sequence). The V and J ends lost 8 bases and 3 bases respectively, with 12 bases between them. This CDR3 spans 13 amino acids. The CDR3 region is CASGNQGTDTQYF. The CDR3, as DNA: TGTGCCAGTGGAAATCAGGGGACAGATACGCAGTATTTT.

This clone was recorded a few times. The chain uses TRBV6-1 and TRBJ1-2; D is perhaps TRBD1 (6 bases). This CDR3 has 14 amino acids. Germline lookup yields CDR1 MNHNS and CDR2 SASEGT. Deletions cut 4 bases from V and 4 bases from J, with 13 bases between. As DNA, the CDR3 is TGTGCCAGCAGTGGGGGACATCCTACCTATGGCTACACCTTC. As protein: CASSGGHPTYGYTF.

A note on this clone: Other DNA sequences from this sample encode an identical CDR3 as well. The chain links TRBV5-8 to TRBJ1-4; 11 bases agree with TRBD1. Losses at the gene ends were 4 bases for V and 5 bases for J; bases not matched to a gene: 7. There are 16 residues in the CDR3. Germline V lookup: CDR1 SGHTS, CDR2 YDEGEE. This CDR3 is CASSGTGTGGNEKLFF. CDR3 sequence (DNA): TGTGCCAGCAGCGGGACGGGGACAGGGGGGAATGAAAAACTGTTTTTT. The full variable domain, completed using reference TRBV5-8 and TRBJ1-4, is EAGVTQSPTHLIKTRGQQATLRCSPISGHTSVYWYQQALGLGLQFLLWYDEGEERNRGNFPPRFSGRQFPNYSSELNVNALELEDSALYLCASSGTGTGGNEKLFFGSGTQLSVL.

This clone was counted a single time. The rearrangement joins TRBV5-1 to TRBJ1-4; maybe TRBD1 (5 bases). V lost 0 bases, J lost 8 bases, and 11 bases lay in between. Germline CDR1 is SGHRS and CDR2 is YFSETQ. This CDR3 contains 14 residues. CDR3 region: CASSLVGGGEKLFF. Written as DNA, the CDR3 is TGCGCCAGCAGCTTGGTTGGGGGAGGGGAAAAACTGTTTTTT.

This sequence joins TRBV4-2 and TRBJ1-2; unclear D gene. The CDR3 spans 11 residues. Trimming shortened V by 3 bases and J by 3 bases, and 2 bases separated the two germline ends. CDR1 and CDR2 (germline): LGHNA, YNFKEQ. The CDR3 sequence is CASSHYYGYTF. CDR3 bases: TGTGCCAGCAGCCACTACTATGGCTACACCTTC.

Turning to this clone: Additional DNA sequences in this sample encode the identical CDR3. V is TRBV5-1 and J is TRBJ1-2, with a possible D match to TRBD1 (5 bases). Trimming cost V 0 bases and J 6 bases, with 6 bases left between them. Germline-derived CDR1 and CDR2 are SGHRS and YFSETQ. The CDR3 contains 12 residues. The CDR3 DNA follows: TGCGCCAGCAGCTTGGACAGGAATGGCTACACCTTC. It translates to CASSLDRNGYTF.

The chain couples TRBV2 to TRBJ1-5; D perhaps matches TRBD1 (5 bases). The CDR3 length is 15 residues. The ends were cut back, 10 bases at V and 2 bases at J, with 18 bases in the middle. The germline V gene encodes CDR1 SNHLY and CDR2 FYNNEI. The DNA for the CDR3 is TGTGCCACACAAATCCAGGGAGGTGGCAATCAGCCCCAGCATTTT. Its protein product is CATQIQGGGNQPQHF.

The J gene is TRBJ1-2, the V gene TRBV6-4; D is possibly TRBD1 (6 bases). The CDR3 covers 15 residues. Germline V lookup: CDR1 MRHNA, CDR2 SNTAGT. The ends were cut back, 5 bases at V and 8 bases at J, with 21 bases in the middle. CDR3 protein: CASSSAGGDIGGYTF. CDR3 nucleotides: TGTGCCAGCAGTTCCGCGGGGGGCGATATTGGGGGCTACACCTTC.